What follows are 9 T cell receptor beta chains derived from one specimen sequenced in a study of blood T cell repertoires in COVID-19. Libraries were prepared by immunoSEQ multiplex PCR; TCRdb keeps only in-frame clonotypes and omits some of them. This table has over 200,000 clones, just under 90% appearing once. Sequencing used peripheral blood. Every receptor here comes from a man aged 25-40 years with COVID-19, enrolled during active disease.

The rearrangement joins TRBV12-3 or TRBV12-4 to TRBJ1-2, with 7 bases matching TRBD1. The CDR3 runs to 13 residues. The V and J ends lost 7 bases and 4 bases, in that order; junction bases with no gene match: 6. CDR3 residues: CASTEGALYGYTF. For the CDR3, the DNA is TGTGCCAGCACCGAGGGGGCTCTCTATGGCTACACCTTC.

The genes are TRBV7-2 and TRBJ2-3; 7 nucleotides agree with TRBD1. CDR3 length: 15 residues. V shed 2 bases and J 2 bases; nucleotides not matched to a gene: 4. Germline V lookup: CDR1 SGHTA, CDR2 FQGNSA. CDR3 sequence: CASSLQQGLTDTQYF. For the CDR3, the DNA is TGTGCCAGCAGCTTACAACAGGGGCTCACAGATACGCAGTATTTT.

The V gene is TRBV5-1, the J gene TRBJ2-7; 8 nucleotides line up with TRBD1. This CDR3 is built from 15 residues. The J segment lost 5 bases and the V segment lost 3 bases, leaving 10 bases of the junction unmatched. Germline CDR1 reads SGHRS; CDR2 reads YFSETQ. The CDR3 nucleotides read TGCGCCAGCAGCTCCCTGGACAGGGTCACCAACGAGCAGTACTTC. Its protein is CASSSLDRVTNEQYF.

The V and J genes are TRBV19 and TRBJ2-7; 7 nucleotides agree with TRBD1. This CDR3 is 17 amino acids long. With 8 bases clipped from V and 0 bases from J, the junction kept 16 bases outside the gene matches. Germline-derived CDR1 and CDR2 are LNHDA and SQIVND (reference sequence). CDR3 DNA: TGTGCCAGTTCCGCAGGGGGTCGGACAGGTGCCTCCTACGAGCAGTACTTC. Amino acid sequence: CASSAGGRTGASYEQYF.

The J gene is TRBJ2-3, the V gene TRBV7-3; 12 nucleotides agree with TRBD2. Trimming cost V 5 bases and J 4 bases; bases outside gene matches: 7. Germline V lookup: CDR1 SGHTA, CDR2 FQGTGA. The CDR3 has 16 residues. The CDR3 spells CASSPRLAGEADTQYF. CDR3 in DNA: TGTGCCAGCAGCCCACGACTAGCGGGGGAGGCAGATACGCAGTATTTT.

The J gene is TRBJ2-2, the V gene TRBV5-1, with 11 bases fitting TRBD1. V dropped 2 bases and J dropped 0; count of bases not matched to a gene: 3. CDR3 length: 17 amino acids. Germline V gives CDR1 SGHRS, CDR2 YFSETQ. In DNA, the CDR3 is TGCGCCAGCAGCTTCCCGGGACAGGGGGCGAACACCGGGGAGCTGTTTTTT. It is translated as CASSFPGQGANTGELFF.

The CDR3 protein is CATSDSSGGGNSPLHF. CDR3 nucleotide sequence: TGTGCCACCAGTGATTCCTCAGGGGGCGGGAATTCACCCCTCCACTTT. The chain combines TRBV24-1 with TRBJ1-6; 8 bases map to TRBD1. The trim removed 2 bases at V and 7 bases at J, leaving 6 bases unmatched. This CDR3 is built from 16 residues. Germline V gene data show CDR1 as KGHDR and CDR2 as SFDVKD.

Concerning this clone: This sample also contains other DNA sequences that code for the same CDR3. This rearrangement joins TRBV28 to TRBJ2-3; 7 bases line up with TRBD2. Germline CDR1 MDHEN, CDR2 SYDVKM. The CDR3 totals 14 residues. Trimming removed 2 bases from V and 2 bases from J; junction bases left unmatched: 1. DNA of the CDR3: TGTGCCAGCAGTTTAGCGGGAGCCACAGATACGCAGTATTTT. Protein product: CASSLAGATDTQYF.

This rearrangement joins TRBV4-2 to TRBJ1-2, with D unclear. The V and J ends lost 7 bases and 3 bases respectively, with 18 bases between them. CDR1 and CDR2 (germline): LGHNA, YNFKEQ. The CDR3 sequence is 15 residues long. The CDR3: CASTTQSPTHYGYTF. CDR3 sequence (DNA): TGTGCCAGCACCACTCAATCCCCCACCCACTATGGCTACACCTTC.